Reported below is one TCR beta chain. Its target is unknown. This specimen comes from a study of CD8+CD57+ T cells in acquired aplastic anemia. Study-wide context: Yields of DNA that came from sorted CD4+ and CD8+ cells averaged approximately 3.2 ug. Points from the study as a whole: Overlapping CD8+ CDR3 repertoires of patients and controls contained nearly 30 shared sequences.

Those patients picked for sequencing had displayed CD8+CD57+ cell expansion on flow cytometry. Each patient carried a diagnosis of severe acquired aplastic anemia. This CDR3 region has 12 residues. Trimming shortened V by 8 bases and J by 1 base, and 7 bases separated the two germline ends. CDR1 KGHDR and CDR2 SFDVKD come from the germline V gene. The use of genomic DNA as template underpinned the TCR beta VDJ and CDR3 profiling. TCRdb re-analysed the reads in MiXCR, keeping a single row per CDR3 protein. This table holds some 92,000 distinct CDR3 sequences, roughly 70% found once. The V and J genes are TRBV24-1 and TRBJ1-1, with D unresolved. The receptor was isolated from a human donor with aplastic anemia. The specimen was sorted CD4+, CD8+, or CD8+CD57+ T cells (not recorded which) from PBMCs. CDR3 DNA: TGTGCCACCACTGGACCGAACACTGAAGCTTTCTTT. Translating gives CATTGPNTEAFF.